A single sample is the source of the 26 T cell receptor beta chains below, sequenced in a study of ipilimumab plus nivolumab after autologous stem cell transplantation. Generated by immunoSEQ multiplex PCR, the TCRdb table keeps only in-frame clones and is missing some. The sample records some 10,000 clones, just under 80% being singletons. The input for sequencing was PBMCs, taken in a trial of ipilimumab plus nivolumab as post-transplant consolidation. All receptors derive from a male donor with diffuse large B-cell lymphoma.

This sequence joins TRBV6-4 and TRBJ1-6; D possibly corresponds to TRBD1 (6 bases). Germline assignment: CDR1 MRHNA and CDR2 SNTAGT. This CDR3 is 14 amino acids long. Trimming took 6 bases from V and 8 from J, leaving 14 bases between them. This chain's CDR3 is CASSNEGGDSPLHF. For the CDR3, the DNA is TGTGCCAGCAGCAATGAGGGGGGGGATTCACCCCTCCACTTT.

CDR3 sequence (DNA): TGTGCCAGCAGTTACCCGAAGGGACAGGGGTTATGGGAGCAGTACTTC. Its translation is CASSYPKGQGLWEQYF. The rearrangement uses TRBV6-4 and TRBJ2-7; 10 bases are a match to TRBD1. The germline CDR1 and CDR2 sequences are MRHNA and SNTAGT. This CDR3 spans 16 amino acids. V shed 5 bases, J shed 7 bases, and the junction held 14 bases outside the gene matches.

J is TRBJ1-5 and V is TRBV19, with TRBD1 matching over 9 bases. The CDR3 has 16 residues. Germline assignment: CDR1 LNHDA and CDR2 SQIVND (reference sequence). After removal of 3 bases from V and 3 bases from J, the junction contained 6 bases not matched to a gene. CDR3 in amino acids: CASSMETGGNNQPQHF. The CDR3 coding sequence is TGTGCCAGTAGTATGGAGACAGGGGGTAACAATCAGCCCCAGCATTTT.

The rearrangement joins TRBV7-9 to TRBJ1-6; D unresolved. The CDR3 runs 13 residues. With 5 bases removed from V and 10 bases from J, the gap between germline ends came to 12 bases. CDR1 and CDR2 (germline): SEHNR, FQNEAQ (reference sequence). The CDR3: CASSLDGTSPLHF. CDR3 DNA: TGTGCCAGCAGCCTAGACGGCACCTCACCCCTCCACTTT.

The V gene is TRBV5-1, the J gene TRBJ2-2; TRBD2 is a possible D gene (6 bases). The CDR3 spans 16 residues. Trimming removed 0 bases at V and 5 bases at J, with 14 bases between. Germline V gives CDR1 SGHRS, CDR2 YFSETQ. This chain's CDR3 is CASSLDGRAGTGELFF. The CDR3 nucleotides read TGCGCCAGCAGCTTGGATGGCAGGGCGGGGACCGGGGAGCTGTTTTTT.

V is TRBV5-1 and J is TRBJ1-1; no firm D call. The germline V gene has CDR1 SGHRS and CDR2 YFSETQ. This CDR3 is built from 15 residues. V was clipped by 1 base and J by 0 bases, with 10 bases between them. For the CDR3, the DNA is TGCGCCAGCAGCTTGTACACAGCCATGAACACTGAAGCTTTCTTT. This gives the protein CASSLYTAMNTEAFF.

The CDR3 sequence: CASSQDYWDTRNTIYF. The CDR3 DNA reads as TGCGCCAGCAGCCAAGATTATTGGGACACGCGAAACACCATATATTTT. This chain joins TRBV4-3 and TRBJ1-3, with D perhaps TRBD1 (6 bases). V lost 0 bases and J lost 5, with 14 bases in between. Germline lookup yields CDR1 LGHNA and CDR2 YSLEER. The CDR3 is 16 residues long.

This clone has just a few counts. The CDR3 DNA reads as TGTGCCAGTAGTATAGACGGGACGGCCTATGGCTACACCTTC. Protein sequence: CASSIDGTAYGYTF. The chain is built from TRBV19 and TRBJ1-2; possible D gene TRBD1, 5 bases. The CDR3 has 14 amino acids. The germline V gene has CDR1 LNHDA and CDR2 SQIVND (reference sequence). V gave up 0 bases and J gave up 4 bases, with 9 bases separating them. The entire variable domain, with the rest obtained from reference TRBV19 and TRBJ1-2, is as follows: DGGITQSPKYLFRKEGQNVTLSCEQNLNHDAMYWYRQDPGQGLRLIYYSQIVNDFQKGDIAEGYSVSREKKESFPLTVTSAQKNPTAFYLCASSIDGTAYGYTFGSGTRLTVV.

This clone was recorded once. The rearrangement uses TRBV6-5 and TRBJ2-7; D ambiguous. Germline loops: CDR1 MNHEY, CDR2 SVGAGI. This CDR3 comprises 14 residues. V was shortened by 0 bases and J by 4 bases, with 10 bases between the two germline ends. CDR3 in amino acids: CASSYSGELYEQYF. The CDR3 nucleotides are TGTGCCAGCAGTTACTCTGGCGAGCTTTACGAGCAGTACTTC.

This clone occurred a few times. The genes are TRBV5-4 and TRBJ1-3; the D is unclear. This CDR3 spans 12 amino acids. Germline CDR1 and CDR2: SGHNT and YYREEE (reference sequence). V was clipped by 4 bases and J by 3 bases, with 5 bases between them. The DNA for the CDR3 is TGTGCCAGCAGCCCGGATGGAAACACCATATATTTT. Protein sequence: CASSPDGNTIYF.

The chain is built from TRBV6-5 and TRBJ2-1, with 7 bases fitting TRBD1. CDR3 length: 14 residues. CDR1 is MNHEY, CDR2 SVGAGI, per germline. The V segment lost 10 bases and the J segment 4 bases; nucleotides outside the gene matches: 10. For the CDR3, the DNA is TGTGCCACCTCCCGGGACAGCCTTTACAATGAGCAGTTCTTC. This gives the protein CATSRDSLYNEQFF.

This chain uses TRBV28 with TRBJ1-4; D remains unclear. The CDR3 is made up of 17 amino acids. The V gene lost 3 bases and the J gene lost 0 bases, with 14 bases spanning the gap. Germline CDR1 is MDHEN and CDR2 is SYDVKM. The CDR3 DNA is TGTGCCAGCAGTTTCGATTCGCCCATTGCAACTAATGAAAAACTGTTTTTT. The encoded protein is CASSFDSPIATNEKLFF.

The chain joins TRBV27 to TRBJ2-5; D remains ambiguous. The J call may be wrong; the DNA end is better matched by TRBJ2-7. The CDR3 has 15 amino acids. Germline assignment: CDR1 MNHEY and CDR2 SMNVEV (reference sequence). The CDR3 region is CASSLAGQDPYEQYF. DNA of the CDR3: TGTGCCAGCAGTTTGGCCGGGCAGGACCCCTACGAGCAGTACTTC.

The chain recombines TRBV9 with TRBJ2-3; D unclear. CDR3 size: 13 residues. Per germline, CDR1 SGDLS and CDR2 YYNGEE. Trimming took off 1 base at V and 6 bases at J, with 9 bases between the two ends. The CDR3 loop is CASSVFVRDTQYF. Here the CDR3 DNA reads TGTGCCAGCAGCGTATTTGTGAGGGATACGCAGTATTTT.

CDR3 region: CASSTGGSNYGYTF. CDR3 in DNA: TGTGCCAGCTCCACCGGAGGGAGCAACTATGGCTACACCTTC. This chain uses TRBV18 with TRBJ1-2, with D hard to call. This CDR3 comprises 14 residues. The germline gives CDR1 KGHSH, CDR2 LQKENI. V lost 6 bases and J lost 2, with 13 bases in between.

The chain is built from TRBV2 and TRBJ2-7; D call uncertain. The length of the CDR3 is 15 residues. The germline gives CDR1 SNHLY, CDR2 FYNNEI. V was shortened by 7 bases and J by 1 base, with 17 bases between the two germline ends. The CDR3 nucleotides read TGTGCCAGCACCGTCCCCCCGAAGGTATCCTACGAGCAGTACTTC. It yields the protein CASTVPPKVSYEQYF.

This chain links TRBV18 with TRBJ2-7; 7 bases line up with TRBD1. Looked up from germline, CDR1 is KGHSH and CDR2 is LQKENI. The CDR3 sequence is 15 residues long. The V gene end was trimmed by 0 bases and the J gene end by 7 bases; junction bases not matched to a gene: 9. This chain's CDR3 is CASSPPNRGEEEQYF. As DNA, the CDR3 is TGTGCCAGCTCACCACCTAACAGGGGCGAGGAAGAGCAGTACTTC.

This rearrangement joins TRBV5-1 to TRBJ2-5; 8 nucleotides align to TRBD1. Per germline, CDR1 SGHRS and CDR2 YFSETQ. CDR3 length: 16 residues. Losses at the gene ends were 5 bases for V and 4 bases for J; bases not matched to a gene: 13. CDR3 residues: CASRSDTGGRGETQYF. CDR3 DNA sequence: TGCGCCAGCAGATCCGATACAGGGGGTCGGGGAGAGACCCAGTACTTC.

A few counts support this clone. The V and J genes are TRBV10-3 and TRBJ2-3; D perhaps matches TRBD2 (5 bases). In germline, CDR1 is ENHRY, CDR2 SYGVKD. The CDR3 sequence is 15 residues long. V was trimmed by 2 bases and J by 6 bases, leaving 15 bases between them. The CDR3 spells CAISETSPSYDTQYF. The CDR3, as DNA: TGTGCCATCAGTGAGACTAGTCCGTCGTACGATACGCAGTATTTT.

V usage is TRBV9 and J usage is TRBJ1-2; D is uncertain. The CDR3 consists of 12 residues. Deletions cut 0 bases from V and 8 bases from J, with 8 bases between. Germline V gives CDR1 SGDLS, CDR2 YYNGEE. CDR3 sequence reads: CASSVGVGGYTF. CDR3 nucleotides: TGTGCCAGCAGCGTAGGGGTGGGAGGCTACACCTTC.

The chain has TRBV20-1 and TRBJ2-7; D call uncertain. The J call may be in error: the DNA end matches TRBJ2-1 better. The CDR3 sequence is 11 residues long. Germline CDR1 and CDR2: DFQATT and SNEGSKA (reference sequence). Here the CDR3 DNA reads TGCAGTGTGGTCTTATTCAATGAGCAGTTCTTC. Translated: CSVVLFNEQFF.

The chain recombines TRBV7-2 with TRBJ2-3, with D perhaps TRBD1 or TRBD2 (5 bases each). CDR3 size: 16 residues. The ends were cut back, 3 bases at V and 3 bases at J, with 16 bases in the middle. Germline V lookup: CDR1 SGHTA, CDR2 FQGNSA. CDR3 in amino acids: CASSLPGGKGTDTQYF. The CDR3 bases are TGTGCCAGCAGCTTGCCCGGAGGCAAGGGGACAGATACGCAGTATTTT.

This clone turned up a few times. V is TRBV4-2 and J is TRBJ2-1; D may match TRBD1 or TRBD2 (5 bases each). CDR1 and CDR2 from the germline V gene are LGHNA and YNFKEQ. The CDR3 is 15 amino acids. V lost 4 bases, J lost 0 bases, and 10 bases lay in between. The CDR3 bases are TGTGCCAGCAGCCCCGAGGGGATCTCCTACAATGAGCAGTTCTTC. Protein sequence: CASSPEGISYNEQFF.

The genes are TRBV28 and TRBJ1-5; TRBD1 is a possible D gene (5 bases). CDR3 length: 18 amino acids. Deletions cut 1 base from V and 5 bases from J, with 21 bases between. The germline V gene encodes CDR1 MDHEN and CDR2 SYDVKM. The CDR3 region is CASSLSRQGVIMYQPQHF. The CDR3 nucleotides are TGTGCCAGCAGTTTATCTCGGCAGGGAGTCATCATGTATCAGCCCCAGCATTTT.

J is TRBJ1-3 and V is TRBV6-1, with TRBD1 as a possible D gene (6 bases). Germline V gene sequence: CDR1 MNHNS, CDR2 SASEGT. V was pared by 4 bases and J by 4 bases, with 17 bases between. The length of the CDR3 is 16 residues. CDR3 nucleotide sequence: TGTGCCAGCAGTGTCATTACAGGGTATGGAGGAAACACCATATATTTT. Translation gives CASSVITGYGGNTIYF.

The J gene is TRBJ2-3, the V gene TRBV7-6; D gene unclear. Germline V CDR1 and CDR2: SGHVS, FNYEAQ. Trimming pared 5 bases from V and 4 bases from J, leaving 7 bases between. There are 12 residues in the CDR3. CDR3 in DNA: TGTGCCAGCAGCCCGACCGCAGATACGCAGTATTTT. The encoded protein is CASSPTADTQYF.